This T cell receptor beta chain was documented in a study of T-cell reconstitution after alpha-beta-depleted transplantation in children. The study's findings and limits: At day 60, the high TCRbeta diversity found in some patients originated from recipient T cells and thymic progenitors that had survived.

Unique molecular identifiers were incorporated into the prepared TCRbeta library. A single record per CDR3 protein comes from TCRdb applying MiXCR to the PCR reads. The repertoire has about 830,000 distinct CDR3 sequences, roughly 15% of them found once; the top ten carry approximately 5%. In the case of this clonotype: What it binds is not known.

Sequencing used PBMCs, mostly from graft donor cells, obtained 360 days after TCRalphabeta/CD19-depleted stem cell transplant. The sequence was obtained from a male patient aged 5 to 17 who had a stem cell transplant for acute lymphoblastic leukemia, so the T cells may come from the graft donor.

CDR3 coding DNA: TGCGCCAGCAGCTTGGCCGGGGGCGGGTTCCCACGTTTCTACGAGCAGTACTTC. Its protein is CASSLAGGGFPRFYEQYF. V usage is TRBV5-1 and J usage is TRBJ2-7; D tentatively reads TRBD1 or TRBD2 (6 bases each). The V end lost 0 bases, the J end lost 3 bases, and 22 bases lay between the germline ends. The CDR3 extends over 18 amino acids. CDR1 and CDR2 (germline): SGHRS, YFSETQ.